This is a list of T cell receptor beta chains from one sample in a study of cytotoxic CD8 clonotypes in ibrutinib-treated CLL. The protocol was immunoSEQ multiplex PCR, while the TCRdb copy is restricted to in-frame clones and leaves out a portion. The table records about 25,000 clones, roughly 85% of them present only once. This specimen consisted of PBMCs, obtained after 24 months of ibrutinib treatment. The receptors were sampled from a human donor with chronic lymphocytic leukemia. The CDR3 runs from the conserved cysteine through the conserved F or W. Each record gives: J gene, D gene, V gene, clone size, CDR3 DNA, CDR3 protein. D genes are given only for firm matches. Some rows mark clone size as missing; the rest say once, few, many or name a class of expanded clone.

TRBJ2-2	.	TRBV11-3	.	TGTGCCAGCAGCTTAGGGTCCGGGGAGCTGTTTTTT	CASSLGSGELFF
TRBJ2-7	.	TRBV6-5	.	TGTGCCAGCAGTTACCAGGACTCAGCTTCCTACGAGCAGTACTTC	CASSYQDSASYEQYF
TRBJ2-4	.	TRBV7-9	.	TGTGCCAGCAGCTTGGGTGCGGGGCTGGGCAAAAACATTCAGTACTTC	CASSLGAGLGKNIQYF
TRBJ1-1	.	TRBV7-3	.	TGTGCCAGCAGGCGGGGGCCGACGAACACTGAAGCTTTCTTT	CASRRGPTNTEAFF
TRBJ2-7	.	TRBV2	.	TGTGCCAGCAGTGACCTGCAGCTCTACGAGCAGTACTTC	CASSDLQLYEQYF
TRBJ1-2	TRBD1	TRBV7-9	few	TGTGCCAGCAGCACCCTAGACAGGGGCCTCTATGGCTACACCTTC	CASSTLDRGLYGYTF
TRBJ2-3	TRBD2	TRBV5-4	.	TGTGCCAGCAGTCGGACTACTAGCGGGGACGTGGATACGCAGTATTTT	CASSRTTSGDVDTQYF
TRBJ1-5	TRBD1	TRBV5-6	.	TGTGCCAGCAGCTTGGACAGGGGGCAGCCCCAGCATTTT	CASSLDRGQPQHF
TRBJ1-2	TRBD1	TRBV23-1	.	TGCGCCAGCAGTCAATTTATCGGAGACAGGGGAAATGGGAACTATGGCTACACCTTC	CASSQFIGDRGNGNYGYTF
TRBJ2-3	TRBD2	TRBV5-1	once	TGCGCCAGCAGCTTGTCTAGCGGGGAGTGGGATACGCAGTATTTT	CASSLSSGEWDTQYF
TRBJ1-5	TRBD1	TRBV6-1	.	TGTGCCAGCAGTGAATTCGGACAGGGCAATCAGCCCCAGCATTTT	CASSEFGQGNQPQHF
TRBJ2-1	.	TRBV2	once	TGTGCTAGCAATGGCGGTTTAGGAGAGCAGTTCTTC	CASNGGLGEQFF
TRBJ2-1	.	TRBV21-1	.	TGTGCCAGCAGCCCGGACAGGGGTAATGAGCAGTTCTTC	CASSPDRGNEQFF
TRBJ2-5	TRBD2	TRBV9	.	TGTGCCAGCAGCGTAGGTCCTAGCGGAGAGACCCAGTACTTC	CASSVGPSGETQYF
TRBJ2-3	TRBD2	TRBV7-2	.	TGTGCCAGCAGCTTGGACCGACTAGCGGGGGGACTCACAGATACGCAGTATTTT	CASSLDRLAGGLTDTQYF
TRBJ2-7	.	TRBV7-8	.	TGTGCCAGCAGCTTCGGGCAGGGGAACGAGCAGTACTTC	CASSFGQGNEQYF